This T cell receptor beta chain was sequenced in a study of tumor and adjacent non-tumor tissue in lung cancer. Looking at the study overall: The patients, approximately 9 men and 5 women, were about 31 to 80 with stage I to III disease. Notes on the study in general: Top 100 clones took a larger repertoire share in normal lung.

TCRbeta libraries were built with three rounds of nested PCR, modified from ARM-PCR. TCRdb re-called the multiplex PCR reads with MiXCR, one entry per CDR3 protein. The sample has some 70,000 distinct CDR3 sequences, nearly 70% seen once. Turning to this clonotype: What it binds is not known. Germline and junction disagree at one end, which may indicate a read error.

RNA was extracted from bulk tissue without any cell sorting. The normal lung tissue was taken more than 3 cm from the tumor edge. This TCR came from a woman aged 50 to 65 with non-small cell lung cancer. Source material: distant non-tumor lung tissue.

The CDR3 loop reads CATSVTGENTIYF. The CDR3 DNA is TGTGCCACCAGCGTGACAGGGGAGAACACCATATATTTT. V and J are TRBV7-2 and TRBJ1-3, with TRBD1 identical over 8 bases. From germline, CDR1 is SGHTA and CDR2 FQGNSA. The CDR3 is made up of 13 amino acids.